This record covers a single TCR beta chain. This CDR3 spans 13 amino acids. Germline V gene lookup returns CDR1 LGHDT and CDR2 YNNKEL (reference sequence). The V and J ends lost 3 bases and 8 bases respectively, with 13 bases between them. These data belong to a study of blood T cell repertoires in COVID-19. Method: immunoSEQ multiplex PCR; TCRdb's copy keeps in-frame clones and lacks some. The sample gives around 150,000 clones, around nine tenths of which show up once; 10% is in the top ten. This chain connects TRBV3-1 (or the pseudogene TRBV3-2) to TRBJ1-2, with a tentative D call TRBD1 (5 bases). The sequencing sample was made of peripheral blood. The source of this sequence is a woman in her seventies with COVID-19, enrolled during active disease. As DNA, the CDR3 is TGTGCCAGCAGCCACAGGGATTCGGAGGGCTACACCTTC. Its protein is CASSHRDSEGYTF.